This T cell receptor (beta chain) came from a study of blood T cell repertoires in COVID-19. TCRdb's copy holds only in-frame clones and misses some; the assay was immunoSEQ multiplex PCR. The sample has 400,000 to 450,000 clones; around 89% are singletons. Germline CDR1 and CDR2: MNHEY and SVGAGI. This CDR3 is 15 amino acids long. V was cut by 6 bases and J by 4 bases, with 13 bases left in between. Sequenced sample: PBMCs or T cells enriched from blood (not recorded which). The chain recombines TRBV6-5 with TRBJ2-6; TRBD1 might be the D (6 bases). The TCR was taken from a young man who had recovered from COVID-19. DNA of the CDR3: TGTGCCAGCAGCGGACAGTTTGCGGGGGCCAACGTCCTGACTTTC. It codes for CASSGQFAGANVLTF.